This T cell receptor (beta chain) was observed in a study of blood T cell repertoires in COVID-19. Assay: immunoSEQ multiplex PCR; the TCRdb copy retains only in-frame clones and omits some. The data contain some 200,000 clones, roughly 84% of them singletons. The sequenced sample consisted of PBMCs or T cells enriched from blood (not recorded which). The sequence was obtained from a man aged 25-40 years in a cohort exposed to, infected with or recovered from COVID-19 (not recorded which).

The CDR3 loop reads CASSVRETFNEKLFF. The CDR3 DNA reads as TGTGCCAGCAGCGTCAGGGAAACCTTTAATGAAAAACTGTTTTTT. This chain connects TRBV13 to TRBJ1-4, with D maybe TRBD1 (5 bases). Trimming took 5 bases from V and 4 from J, leaving 14 bases between them. CDR3 length equals 15 residues. Germline values: CDR1 PRHDT, CDR2 FYEKMQ (reference sequence).